This T cell receptor (beta chain) derives from a study of vaccination effects on CD4 cells after COVID-19. On the study more broadly: As their vaccination, participants received two doses of either BNT162b2 or mRNA-1273.

The CDR3 sequence is 14 residues long. Trimming stripped 7 bases from V and 6 bases from J, with 19 bases between. Here immunoSEQ multiplex PCR was the method, and the copy in TCRdb shows in-frame clones only, minus some. This table has around 63,000 clones, about 79% appearing once. Expansion of antigen-specific CD4+ T cells with viral peptide pools was carried out by the ViraFEST assay before sequencing. Scientists isolated CD4+ T cells after an approximately 11-day culture period ended. All vaccine recipients tested negative for nucleocapsid antibodies and had never contracted SARS-CoV-2 infection. It was with around 9.9 IU/ml IL-2 and 9.5 to 10 ug/ml peptides that two million PBMC per well were cultured. It was on days 3 and 7 that half the medium was replaced with IL-2 medium. Study-level points and caveats: Marked contraction was observed in infection-induced and vaccine-induced clones late after vaccination.

As concerns this clone: The antigen is unknown.

This chain links TRBV6-7 with TRBJ2-7, with D tentatively TRBD1 or TRBD2 (5 bases each). TRBV6-7 has ORF status, its function being uncertain. The TCR sequence derives from a human donor who received a COVID-19 vaccine. Source: CD4+ T cells from PBMCs cultured with HCoV-OC43 spike peptides, taken before COVID-19 vaccination. Documented subset: HCoV-OC43 spike overlapping peptide pool stimulation. The CDR3 spells CASIGTAFIVEQYV. The CDR3 coding sequence is TGTGCCAGCATAGGGACCGCTTTTATCGTCGAGCAGTACGTC.